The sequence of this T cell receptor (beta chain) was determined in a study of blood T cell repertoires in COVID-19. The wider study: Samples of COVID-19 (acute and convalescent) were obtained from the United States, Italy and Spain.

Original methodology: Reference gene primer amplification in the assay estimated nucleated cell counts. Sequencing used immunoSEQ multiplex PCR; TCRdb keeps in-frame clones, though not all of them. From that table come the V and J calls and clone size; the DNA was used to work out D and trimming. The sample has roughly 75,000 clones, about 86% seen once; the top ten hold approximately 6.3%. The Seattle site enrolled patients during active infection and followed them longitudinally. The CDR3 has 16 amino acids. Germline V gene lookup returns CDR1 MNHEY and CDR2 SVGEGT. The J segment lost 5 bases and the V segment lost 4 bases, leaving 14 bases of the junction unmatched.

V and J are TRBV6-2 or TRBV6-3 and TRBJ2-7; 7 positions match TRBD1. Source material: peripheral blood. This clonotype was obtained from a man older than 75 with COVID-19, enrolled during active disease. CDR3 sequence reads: CASSFPRTGGVDEQYF. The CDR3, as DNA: TGTGCCAGCAGTTTTCCGAGGACAGGAGGTGTAGACGAGCAGTACTTC.